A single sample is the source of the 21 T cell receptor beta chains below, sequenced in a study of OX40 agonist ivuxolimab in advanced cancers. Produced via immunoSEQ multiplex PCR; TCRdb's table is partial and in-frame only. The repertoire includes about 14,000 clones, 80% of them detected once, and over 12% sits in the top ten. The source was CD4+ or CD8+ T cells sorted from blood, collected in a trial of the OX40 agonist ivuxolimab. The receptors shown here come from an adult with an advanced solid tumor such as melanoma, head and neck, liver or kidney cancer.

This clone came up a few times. The CDR3 is CASSLGGLGQETQYF. The CDR3 bases are TGTGCCAGCAGCTTAGGGGGTCTAGGACAAGAGACCCAGTACTTC. The chain combines TRBV11-3 with TRBJ2-5; the D is unclear. This CDR3 comprises 15 residues. Trimming took off 1 base at V and 2 bases at J, with 11 bases between the two ends. CDR1 is SGHNT, CDR2 YENEEA, per germline.

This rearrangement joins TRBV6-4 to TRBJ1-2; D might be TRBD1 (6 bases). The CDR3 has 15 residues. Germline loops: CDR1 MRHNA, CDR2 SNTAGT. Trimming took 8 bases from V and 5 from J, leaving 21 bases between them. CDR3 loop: CASLPQSGARYGYTF. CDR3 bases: TGTGCCAGCCTACCTCAATCAGGGGCTAGGTATGGCTACACCTTC.

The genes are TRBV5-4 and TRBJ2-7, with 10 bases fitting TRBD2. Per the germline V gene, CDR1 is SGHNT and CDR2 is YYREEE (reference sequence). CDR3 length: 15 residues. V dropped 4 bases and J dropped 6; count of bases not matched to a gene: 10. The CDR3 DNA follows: TGTGCCAGCAGCCCGGTTGCTAGCGGGAGAGTCGAGCAGTACTTC. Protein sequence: CASSPVASGRVEQYF.

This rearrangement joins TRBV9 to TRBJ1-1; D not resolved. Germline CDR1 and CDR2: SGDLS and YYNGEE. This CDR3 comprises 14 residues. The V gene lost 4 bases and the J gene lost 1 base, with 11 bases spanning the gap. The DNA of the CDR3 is TGTGCCAGCAGCTCAGACCCGGGGAACACTGAAGCTTTCTTT. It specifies CASSSDPGNTEAFF.

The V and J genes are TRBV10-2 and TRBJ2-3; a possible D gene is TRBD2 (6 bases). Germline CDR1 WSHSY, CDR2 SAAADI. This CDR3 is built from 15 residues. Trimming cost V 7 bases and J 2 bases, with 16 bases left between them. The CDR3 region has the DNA TGCGCCAGCATAGCCGCGGGACTTATCACAGATACGCAGTATTTT. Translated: CASIAAGLITDTQYF.

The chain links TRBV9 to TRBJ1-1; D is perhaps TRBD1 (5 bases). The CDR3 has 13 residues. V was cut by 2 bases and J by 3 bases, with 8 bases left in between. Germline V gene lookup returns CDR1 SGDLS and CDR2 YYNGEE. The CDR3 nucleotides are TGTGCCAGCAGCGTGAAAGGGGACACTGAAGCTTTCTTT. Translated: CASSVKGDTEAFF.

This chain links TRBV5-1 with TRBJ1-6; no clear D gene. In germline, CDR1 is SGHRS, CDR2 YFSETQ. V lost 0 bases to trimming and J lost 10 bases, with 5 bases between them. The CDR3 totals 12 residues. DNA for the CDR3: TGCGCCAGCAGCTTGGGCGGATCACCCCTCCACTTT. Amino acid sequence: CASSLGGSPLHF. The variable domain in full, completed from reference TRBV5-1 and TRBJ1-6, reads KAGVTQTPRYLIKTRGQQVTLSCSPISGHRSVSWYQQTPGQGLQFLFEYFSETQRNKGNFPGRFSGRQFSNSRSEMNVSTLELGDSALYLCASSLGGSPLHFGNGTRLTVT.

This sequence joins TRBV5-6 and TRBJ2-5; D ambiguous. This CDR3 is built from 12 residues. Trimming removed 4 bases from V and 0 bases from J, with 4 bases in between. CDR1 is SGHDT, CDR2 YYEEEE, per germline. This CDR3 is CASSGYQETQYF. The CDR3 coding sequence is TGTGCCAGCAGCGGATACCAAGAGACCCAGTACTTC.

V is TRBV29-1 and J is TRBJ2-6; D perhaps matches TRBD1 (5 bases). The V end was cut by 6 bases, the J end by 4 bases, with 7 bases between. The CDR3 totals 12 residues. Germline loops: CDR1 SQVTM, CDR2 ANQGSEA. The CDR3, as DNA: TGCAGCGTCTGGACAGGGGCCAACGTCCTGACTTTC. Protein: CSVWTGANVLTF.

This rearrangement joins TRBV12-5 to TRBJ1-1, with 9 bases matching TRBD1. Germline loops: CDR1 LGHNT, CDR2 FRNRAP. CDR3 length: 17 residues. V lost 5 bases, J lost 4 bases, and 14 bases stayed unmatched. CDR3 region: CASGPTGGGKVATEAFF. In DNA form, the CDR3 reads TGTGCTAGTGGTCCCACAGGGGGCGGAAAGGTAGCCACTGAAGCTTTCTTT.

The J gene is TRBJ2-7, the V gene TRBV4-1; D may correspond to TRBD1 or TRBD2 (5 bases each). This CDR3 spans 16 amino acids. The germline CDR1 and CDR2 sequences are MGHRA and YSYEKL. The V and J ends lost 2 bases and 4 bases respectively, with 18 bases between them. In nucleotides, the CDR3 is TGCGCCAGCAGCCAACCACCGGGACCCAACTTATACGAGCAGTACTTC. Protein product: CASSQPPGPNLYEQYF.

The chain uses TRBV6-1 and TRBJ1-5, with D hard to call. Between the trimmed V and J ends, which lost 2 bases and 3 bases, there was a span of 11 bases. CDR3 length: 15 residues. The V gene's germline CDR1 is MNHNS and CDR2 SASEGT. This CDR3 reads CASSEFHGDNQPQHF. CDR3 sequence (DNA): TGTGCCAGCAGTGAATTCCACGGTGACAATCAGCCCCAGCATTTT.

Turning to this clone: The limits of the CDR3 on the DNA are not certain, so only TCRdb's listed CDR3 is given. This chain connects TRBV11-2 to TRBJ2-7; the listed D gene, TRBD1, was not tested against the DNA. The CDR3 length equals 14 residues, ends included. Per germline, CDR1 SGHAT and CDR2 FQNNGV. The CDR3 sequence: CASSFLWAEYEQYF.

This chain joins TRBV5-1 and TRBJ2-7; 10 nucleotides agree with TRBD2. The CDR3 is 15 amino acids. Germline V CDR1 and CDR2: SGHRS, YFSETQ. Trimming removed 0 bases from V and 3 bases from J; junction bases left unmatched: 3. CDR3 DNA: TGCGCCAGCAGCTTGGGTAGCGGGGGGCTCTACGAGCAGTACTTC. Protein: CASSLGSGGLYEQYF.

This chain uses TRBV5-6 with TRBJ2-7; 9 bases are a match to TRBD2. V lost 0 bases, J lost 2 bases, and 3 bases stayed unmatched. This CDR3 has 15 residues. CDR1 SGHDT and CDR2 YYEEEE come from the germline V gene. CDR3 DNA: TGTGCCAGCAGCTTGGAAGGGACTAGCCCCTACGAGCAGTACTTC. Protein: CASSLEGTSPYEQYF.

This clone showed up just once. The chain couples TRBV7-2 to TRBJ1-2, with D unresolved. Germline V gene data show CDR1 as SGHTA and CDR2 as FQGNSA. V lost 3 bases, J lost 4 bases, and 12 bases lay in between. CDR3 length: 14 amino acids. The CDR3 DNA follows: TGTGCCAGCAGCTTCCCAAGCGGGAGCTATGGCTACACCTTC. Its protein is CASSFPSGSYGYTF.

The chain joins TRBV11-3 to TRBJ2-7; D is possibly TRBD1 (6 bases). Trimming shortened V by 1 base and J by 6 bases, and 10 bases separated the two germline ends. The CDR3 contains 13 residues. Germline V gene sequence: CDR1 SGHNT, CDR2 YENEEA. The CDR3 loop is CASSLVGGGEQYF. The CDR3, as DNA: TGTGCCAGCAGCTTAGTTGGGGGCGGCGAGCAGTACTTC.

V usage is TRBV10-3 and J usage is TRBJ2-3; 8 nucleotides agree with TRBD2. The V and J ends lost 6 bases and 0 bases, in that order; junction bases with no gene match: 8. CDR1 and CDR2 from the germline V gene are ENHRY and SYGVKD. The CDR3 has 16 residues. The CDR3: CAIRATSEASTDTQYF. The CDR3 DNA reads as TGTGCCATCAGGGCGACTAGCGAGGCTAGCACAGATACGCAGTATTTT.

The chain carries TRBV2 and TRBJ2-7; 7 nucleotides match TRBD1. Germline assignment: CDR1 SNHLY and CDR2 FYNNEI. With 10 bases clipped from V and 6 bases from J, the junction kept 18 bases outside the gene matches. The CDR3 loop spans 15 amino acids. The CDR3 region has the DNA TGTGCCACCATTTTGCTGAGGGACAGTTCCACCGAGCAGTACTTC. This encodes CATILLRDSSTEQYF.

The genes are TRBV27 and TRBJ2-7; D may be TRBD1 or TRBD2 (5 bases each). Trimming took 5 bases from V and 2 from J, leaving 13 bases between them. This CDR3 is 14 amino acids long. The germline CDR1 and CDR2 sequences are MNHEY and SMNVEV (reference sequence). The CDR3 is CASSPGTHTYEQYF. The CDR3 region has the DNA TGTGCCAGCAGTCCCGGGACCCACACCTACGAGCAGTACTTC.

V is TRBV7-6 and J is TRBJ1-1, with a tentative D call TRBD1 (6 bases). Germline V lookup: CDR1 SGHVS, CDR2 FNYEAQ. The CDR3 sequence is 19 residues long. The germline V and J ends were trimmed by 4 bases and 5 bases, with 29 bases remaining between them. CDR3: CASSSRGGTGQKRGTEAFF. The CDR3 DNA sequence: TGTGCCAGCAGCTCTAGAGGGGGGACCGGACAGAAGAGGGGAACTGAAGCTTTCTTT. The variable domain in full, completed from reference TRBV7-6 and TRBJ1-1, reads GAGVSQSPRYKVTKRGQDVALRCDPISGHVSLYWYRQALGQGPEFLTYFNYEAQQDKSGLPNDRFSAERPEGSISTLTIQRTEQRDSAMYRCASSSRGGTGQKRGTEAFFGQGTRLTVV.